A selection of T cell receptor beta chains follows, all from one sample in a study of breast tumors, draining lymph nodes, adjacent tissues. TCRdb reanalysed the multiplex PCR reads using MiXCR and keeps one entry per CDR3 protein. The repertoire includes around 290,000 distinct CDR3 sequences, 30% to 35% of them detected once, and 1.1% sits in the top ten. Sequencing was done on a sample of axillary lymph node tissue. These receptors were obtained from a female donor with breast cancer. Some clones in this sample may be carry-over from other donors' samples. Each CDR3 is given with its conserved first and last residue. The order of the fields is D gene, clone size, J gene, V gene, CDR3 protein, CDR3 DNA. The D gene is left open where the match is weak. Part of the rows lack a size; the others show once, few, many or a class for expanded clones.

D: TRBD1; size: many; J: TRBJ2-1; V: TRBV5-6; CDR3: CASSLRHDRDDEQFF; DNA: TGTGCCAGCAGCTTACGCCACGACAGGGACGATGAGCAGTTCTTC
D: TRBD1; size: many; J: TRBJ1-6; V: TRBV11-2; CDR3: CASSQQGAGSPLHF; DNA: TGTGCCAGCAGTCAACAGGGGGCAGGCTCACCCCTCCACTTT
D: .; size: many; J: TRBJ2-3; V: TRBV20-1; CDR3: CSASFKAGDTQYF; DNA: TGCAGTGCTAGTTTCAAAGCGGGAGATACGCAGTATTTT
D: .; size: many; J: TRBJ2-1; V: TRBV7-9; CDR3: CASSLAQTRNGRHNEQFF; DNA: TGTGCCAGCAGCTTAGCCCAGACTAGAAATGGGCGTCACAATGAGCAGTTCTTC
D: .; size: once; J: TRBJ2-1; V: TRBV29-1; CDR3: CSVEDRGTSDYNEQFF; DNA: TGCAGCGTTGAAGATCGCGGGACTTCCGACTACAATGAGCAGTTCTTC
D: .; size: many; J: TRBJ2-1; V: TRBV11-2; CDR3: CASSSSTTPYNEQFF; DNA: TGTGCCAGCAGCTCAAGCACAACTCCATACAATGAGCAGTTCTTC
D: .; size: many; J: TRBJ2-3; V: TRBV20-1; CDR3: CSARSTDTQYF; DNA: TGCAGTGCTAGGAGCACAGATACGCAGTATTTT
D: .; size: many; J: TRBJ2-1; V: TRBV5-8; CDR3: CASSSAGTQYNEQFF; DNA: TGTGCCAGCAGCTCTGCCGGGACACAATACAATGAGCAGTTCTTC
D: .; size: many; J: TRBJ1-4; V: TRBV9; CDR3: CASSVEGRGTGEKLFF; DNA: TGTGCCAGCAGCGTAGAAGGGAGGGGAACAGGTGAAAAACTGTTTTTT
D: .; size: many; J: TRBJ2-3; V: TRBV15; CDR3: CATSRDPRRGDTQYF; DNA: TGTGCCACCAGCAGAGATCCACGGCGGGGAGATACGCAGTATTTT
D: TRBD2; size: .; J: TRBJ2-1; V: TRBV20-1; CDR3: CSAPLAGRAFF; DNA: TGCAGTGCTCCACTAGCGGGAAGGGCGTTCTTC
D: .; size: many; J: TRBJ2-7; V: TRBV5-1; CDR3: CASAPQERDSYEQYF; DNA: TGCGCCAGCGCTCCGCAGGAACGGGATTCCTACGAGCAGTACTTC
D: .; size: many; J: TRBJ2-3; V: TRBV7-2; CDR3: CASSFRTPWGLSTDTQYF; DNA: TGTGCCAGCAGCTTCCGGACCCCTTGGGGCCTTAGCACAGATACGCAGTATTTT
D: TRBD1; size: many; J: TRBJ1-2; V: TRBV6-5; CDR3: CASSSEFTGDGGYTF; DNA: TGTGCCAGCAGCTCGGAGTTTACAGGGGACGGTGGCTACACCTTC
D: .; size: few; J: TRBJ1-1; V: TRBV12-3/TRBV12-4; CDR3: CASSFLQGGAFF; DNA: TGTGCCAGCAGTTTCCTACAGGGTGGAGCTTTCTTT
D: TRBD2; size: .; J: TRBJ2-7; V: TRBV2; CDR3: CASSLRTTSGIRYEQYF; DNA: TGTGCCAGCAGTTTGAGGACTACTAGCGGGATTCGGTACGAGCAGTACTTC
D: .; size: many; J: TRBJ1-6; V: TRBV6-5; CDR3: CASSHSSAVGVGKSPLHF; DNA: TGTGCCAGCAGTCACTCTAGTGCAGTGGGGGTGGGGAAGTCACCCCTCCACTTT
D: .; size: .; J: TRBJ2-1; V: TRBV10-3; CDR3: CAILGEGATYNEQFF; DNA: TGTGCCATCTTGGGGGAGGGGGCAACCTACAATGAGCAGTTCTTC